This T cell receptor beta chain was identified during a study of shared clonotypes between healthy human individuals. Points on this clone: Other nucleotide sequences in the sample specify the same CDR3.

Libraries were prepared by immunoSEQ multiplex PCR; TCRdb keeps only in-frame clonotypes and omits some of them. The sample contains a few million clones, 92% of which appear only once. Naive CD45RA+ and memory CD45RA-negative subsets were split from CD4+ cells. Germline CDR1 and CDR2: SGHRS and YFSETQ. V was clipped by 0 bases and J by 4 bases, with 7 bases between them. The CDR3 has 13 amino acids. This chain joins TRBV5-1 and TRBJ2-5, with D perhaps TRBD1 or TRBD2 (5 bases each). The sequenced sample consisted of naive CD4+ T cells from PBMCs. The sample's subset: CD45RA+ positively selected. This clonotype was sampled from a young man in good health. Some clones in this sample may be carry-over from other donors' samples. CDR3 DNA: TGCGCCAGCAGCTTGGCAGGGAGAGAGACCCAGTACTTC. Its protein product is CASSLAGRETQYF.